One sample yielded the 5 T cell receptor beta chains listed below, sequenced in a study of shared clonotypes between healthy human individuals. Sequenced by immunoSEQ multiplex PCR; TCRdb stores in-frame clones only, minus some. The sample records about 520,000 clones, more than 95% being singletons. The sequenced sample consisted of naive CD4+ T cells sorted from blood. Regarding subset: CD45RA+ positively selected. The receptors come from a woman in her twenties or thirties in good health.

This CDR3 is CASSEGAGFLTKQFF. The CDR3, as DNA: TGTGCCAGCAGCGAGGGGGCGGGCTTCCTTACGAAGCAGTTCTTC. The chain is built from TRBV9 and TRBJ2-1, with 7 bases aligning to TRBD1. V lost 3 bases and J lost 11; bases outside the gene matches: 14. The CDR3 consists of 15 residues. CDR1 is SGDLS and CDR2 is YYNGEE in the germline V gene.

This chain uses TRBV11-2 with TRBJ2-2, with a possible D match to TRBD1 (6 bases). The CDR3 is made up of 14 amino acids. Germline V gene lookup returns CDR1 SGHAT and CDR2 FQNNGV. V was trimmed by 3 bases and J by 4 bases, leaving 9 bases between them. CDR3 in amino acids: CASSLGQTTGELFF. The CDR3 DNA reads TGTGCCAGCAGCTTGGGACAAACCACCGGGGAGCTGTTTTTT.

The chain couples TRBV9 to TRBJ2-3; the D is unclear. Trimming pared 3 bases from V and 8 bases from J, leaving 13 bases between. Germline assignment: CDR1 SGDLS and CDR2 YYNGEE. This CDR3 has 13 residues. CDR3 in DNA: TGTGCCAGCAGCGGGCCCGTGTCCGCTACGCAGTATTTT. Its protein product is CASSGPVSATQYF.

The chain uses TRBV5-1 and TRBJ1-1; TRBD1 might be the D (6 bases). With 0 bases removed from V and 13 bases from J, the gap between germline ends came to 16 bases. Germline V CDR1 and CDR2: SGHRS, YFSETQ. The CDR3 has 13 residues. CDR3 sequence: CASSLGGGGGGFF. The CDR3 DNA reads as TGCGCCAGCAGCTTGGGAGGGGGTGGTGGAGGTTTCTTT.

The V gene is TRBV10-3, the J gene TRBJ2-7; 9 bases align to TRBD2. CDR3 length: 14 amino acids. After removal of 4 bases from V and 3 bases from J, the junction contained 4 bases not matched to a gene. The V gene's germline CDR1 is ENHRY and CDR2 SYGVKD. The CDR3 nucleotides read TGTGCCATCAGTGGTAGCGGGAGCCTCTACGAGCAGTACTTC. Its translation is CAISGSGSLYEQYF.